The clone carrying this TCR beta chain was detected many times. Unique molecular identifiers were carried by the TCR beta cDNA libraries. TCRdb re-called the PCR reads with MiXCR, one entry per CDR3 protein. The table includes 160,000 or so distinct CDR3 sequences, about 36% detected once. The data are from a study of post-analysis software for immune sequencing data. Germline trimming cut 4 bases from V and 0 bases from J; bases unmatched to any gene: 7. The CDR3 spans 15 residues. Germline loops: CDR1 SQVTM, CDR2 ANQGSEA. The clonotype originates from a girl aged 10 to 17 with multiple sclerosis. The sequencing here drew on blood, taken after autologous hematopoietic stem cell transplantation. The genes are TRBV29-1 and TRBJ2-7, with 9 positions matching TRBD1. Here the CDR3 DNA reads TGCAGCGTTGGTGGGGGGACAGGGAGCTCCTACGAGCAGTACTTC. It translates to CSVGGGTGSSYEQYF.